These 6 T cell receptor beta chains were sequenced from one sample in a study of CD8+ T cells in alopecia areata. The treatment here: oral pan-JAK inhibitor, 5-10 mg twice daily. cDNA reverse transcribed from extracted RNA served as the sequencing template. This table comes from immunoSEQ multiplex PCR, and its TCRdb copy is limited to in-frame clones, with some not included. The sample holds 200,000 to 250,000 clones, more than 45% seen once. The specimen was CD4+ T cells sorted from blood, collected at week 4, from a patient treated with tofacitinib. The receptor source for this set is a human donor with alopecia areata.

The rearrangement uses TRBV7-2 and TRBJ2-7, with 9 nucleotides matching TRBD2. CDR1 SGHTA and CDR2 FQGNSA come from the germline V gene. The CDR3 is made up of 15 amino acids. V trimming: 5 bases; J trimming: 2 bases; junction bases outside the gene matches: 7. CDR3 in amino acids: CASSPLTSGTYEQYF. CDR3 sequence (DNA): TGTGCCAGCAGCCCTTTGACTAGCGGCACCTACGAGCAGTACTTC.

The V call is TRBV27, the J call TRBJ2-2; D call uncertain. This CDR3 contains 16 residues. The V end was cut by 4 bases, the J end by 0 bases, with 12 bases between. Germline V gene data show CDR1 as MNHEY and CDR2 as SMNVEV (reference sequence). Here the CDR3 reads CASSSARGPNTGELFF. The DNA of the CDR3 is TGTGCCAGCAGTTCCGCCCGTGGGCCGAACACCGGGGAGCTGTTTTTT.

The V call is TRBV4-3, the J call TRBJ2-2; 9 positions match TRBD1. V trimming: 0 bases; J trimming: 0 bases; junction bases outside the gene matches: 5. Germline V gene data show CDR1 as LGHNA and CDR2 as YSLEER. There are 18 residues in the CDR3. The CDR3, as DNA: TGCGCCAGCAGCCAAGAGGTACAGGGGGCAGCGAACACCGGGGAGCTGTTTTTT. Encoded protein: CASSQEVQGAANTGELFF.

This clone occurred once. The chain couples TRBV25-1 to TRBJ1-2; no clear D gene. CDR1 MGHDK and CDR2 SYGVNS come from the germline V gene. Trimming left V 0 bases short and J 4 bases short, with 15 bases between. This CDR3 has 16 amino acids. CDR3 sequence (DNA): TGTGCCAGCAGTGAATACGGGGTCCCCAGCCCCTATGGCTACACCTTC. Translating it yields CASSEYGVPSPYGYTF.

In its sample, this clone was seen a few times. The chain has TRBV10-2 and TRBJ1-1; 7 bases agree with TRBD1. In germline, CDR1 is WSHSY, CDR2 SAAADI. The V segment lost 4 bases and the J segment 5 bases; nucleotides outside the gene matches: 7. The CDR3 sequence is 14 residues long. In DNA, the CDR3 is TGCGCCAGCAGTGGTGGGGGACAGAGGACTGAAGCTTTCTTT. Translation gives CASSGGGQRTEAFF.

This clone was detected a few times. V and J are TRBV7-2 and TRBJ2-2; D unresolved. V was trimmed by 5 bases and J by 7 bases, leaving 17 bases between them. Germline-derived CDR1 and CDR2 are SGHTA and FQGNSA. The length of the CDR3 is 15 residues. CDR3 DNA: TGTGCCAGCAGCCCCATTTGGGTACCTCACGGGGAGCTGTTTTTT. Its translation: CASSPIWVPHGELFF.